The TCR beta chain under discussion was sequenced for a study of cytomegalovirus exposure and HLA in healthy donors. In regard to this clone: Its antigen remains unknown.

The germline CDR1 and CDR2 sequences are MDHEN and SYDVKM. The CDR3 spans 15 residues. Trimming at V came to 5 bases and at J to 5 bases, leaving 10 bases not matched to a gene. Study conclusions and caveats: Most TCR sequences showed up rarely, but some public TCRs showed up in many donors. In an earlier analysis, most TCR beta V segments were productive about 87% or about 30% of the time. There were some 150 TCR beta chains listed as cytomegalovirus-associated. Both high specificity and high sensitivity reportedly marked the classifier's diagnosis of cytomegalovirus status.

The PCR had 60 Vbeta and 13 Jbeta primers. TCRdb keeps only in-frame clones here, not all; method: immunoSEQ multiplex PCR. The repertoire holds approximately 200,000 clones, almost 85% seen once, with 2% to 2.5% in the top ten. Specimen: PBMCs. This receptor was identified in a woman in her forties or fifties in good health and CMV-seronegative. V is TRBV28 and J is TRBJ2-5; 8 bases match TRBD1. CDR3 nucleotides: TGTGCCAGCAGTCCCGGACAGGGACGGATGGAGACCCAGTACTTC. Protein: CASSPGQGRMETQYF.